The 21 T cell receptor beta chains given below trace back to one sample, sequenced in a study of blood T cell repertoires in COVID-19. TCRdb's table, derived via immunoSEQ multiplex PCR, lists solely in-frame clones and lacks some. The sample holds more than 250,000 clones; over 75% are singletons and the top ten take about 2%. Specimen: PBMCs or T cells enriched from blood (not recorded which). The receptor source for this set is a man aged 25-45 years who had recovered from COVID-19.

This clone is a singleton in its sample. This rearrangement joins TRBV7-3 to TRBJ2-2; 10 positions match TRBD2. The V and J ends lost 4 bases and 2 bases, in that order; junction bases with no gene match: 1. The CDR3 is 15 residues long. Germline CDR1 is SGHTA and CDR2 is FQGTGA. CDR3 in amino acids: CASSSLAGNTGELFF. CDR3 nucleotide sequence: TGTGCCAGCAGCTCACTAGCGGGAAACACCGGGGAGCTGTTTTTT.

Of note for this clone: At the DNA level, this CDR3 is encoded by other sequences in the same sample as well. The chain combines TRBV10-1 with TRBJ2-1; 9 nucleotides agree with TRBD1. The CDR3 runs 13 residues. The germline V gene encodes CDR1 WNHNN and CDR2 SYGVQD (reference sequence). J lost 7 bases, V lost 5 bases, and 3 bases had no gene match. The CDR3 reads CASSTGGRNEQFF. CDR3 DNA: TGCGCCAGCAGTACAGGGGGCCGTAATGAGCAGTTCTTC.

This rearrangement joins TRBV5-1 to TRBJ1-1; D possibly corresponds to TRBD1 (5 bases). CDR3 length equals 14 residues. CDR1 is SGHRS and CDR2 is YFSETQ in the germline V gene. V was pared by 3 bases and J by 1 base, with 10 bases between. Here the CDR3 reads CASSSSGGNTEAFF. The CDR3 DNA reads TGCGCCAGCAGCTCCAGCGGGGGGAACACTGAAGCTTTCTTT.

The gene calls are TRBV9 and TRBJ1-2; D is undetermined. V lost 0 bases and J lost 5, with 11 bases in between. This CDR3 region has 14 residues. Germline V gene lookup returns CDR1 SGDLS and CDR2 YYNGEE. Here the CDR3 reads CASSVGQASYGYTF. The CDR3 DNA is TGTGCCAGCAGCGTAGGACAAGCTTCGTATGGCTACACCTTC.

Ten or more counts support this clone. The gene calls are TRBV5-4 and TRBJ1-4; TRBD1 matches at 9 bases. The germline gives CDR1 SGHNT, CDR2 YYREEE (reference sequence). The CDR3 consists of 18 residues. Trimming took 1 base from V and 5 from J; bases not matched to a gene: 12. The CDR3 DNA reads TGTGCCAGCAGCTTGAGTTGGGGTGCAGGACAGGGGAATGAAAAACTGTTTTTT. This codes for CASSLSWGAGQGNEKLFF.

This clone was recorded a few times. The rearrangement links TRBV2 to TRBJ2-7; 12 bases match TRBD2. This CDR3 region has 14 residues. With 4 bases clipped from V and 3 bases from J, the junction kept 1 base outside the gene matches. Germline V CDR1 and CDR2: SNHLY, FYNNEI. The CDR3 loop reads CASSGTSGNYEQYF. The CDR3 DNA reads TGTGCCAGCAGTGGGACTAGCGGGAACTACGAGCAGTACTTC. Full variable domain (outside the CDR3, taken from reference TRBV2 and TRBJ2-7): EPEVTQTPSHQVTQMGQEVILRCVPISNHLYFYWYRQILGQKVEFLVSFYNNEISEKSEIFDDQFSVERPDGSNFTLKIRSTKLEDSAMYFCASSGTSGNYEQYFGPGTRLTVT.

The chain recombines TRBV5-4 with TRBJ2-7; 9 nucleotides match TRBD2. Trimming cost V 4 bases and J 5 bases; bases outside gene matches: 19. The V gene's germline CDR1 is SGHNT and CDR2 YYREEE (reference sequence). CDR3 length: 18 residues. CDR3 DNA: TGTGCCAGCAGCCCGCCACTGGGGCTGGGGACTAGCTTTAACGAGCAGTACTTC. This translates into CASSPPLGLGTSFNEQYF. Combining the CDR3 with reference TRBV5-4 and TRBJ2-7 gives the whole variable domain ETGVTQSPTHLIKTRGQQVTLRCSSQSGHNTVSWYQQALGQGPQFIFQYYREEENGRGNFPPRFSGLQFPNYSSELNVNALELDDSALYLCASSPPLGLGTSFNEQYFGPGTRLTVT.

The chain is built from TRBV5-4 and TRBJ1-6; no definite D call. Germline lookup yields CDR1 SGHNT and CDR2 YYREEE (reference sequence). V dropped 5 bases and J dropped 7 bases, with 10 bases sitting between them. CDR3 length: 13 residues. The CDR3: CASSKELNSPLHF. The CDR3 bases are TGTGCCAGCAGTAAAGAACTAAATTCACCCCTCCACTTT.

V is TRBV9 and J is TRBJ2-2; D may be TRBD1 (6 bases). The CDR3 sequence is 16 residues long. Germline V gene sequence: CDR1 SGDLS, CDR2 YYNGEE. Trimming shortened V by 0 bases and J by 1 base, and 10 bases separated the two germline ends. The CDR3 DNA is TGTGCCAGCAGCGTAGCTACAGGGAAGAACACCGGGGAGCTGTTTTTT. Its translation: CASSVATGKNTGELFF.

The sample holds one count of this clone. This chain joins TRBV30 and TRBJ1-6; 10 bases are a match to TRBD1. This CDR3 comprises 19 residues. The germline CDR1 and CDR2 sequences are GTSNPN and SVGIG (reference sequence). Unmatched junction bases numbered 11, after V lost 3 bases and J lost 0 bases. The DNA for the CDR3 is TGTGCCTGGAGACCGGGACAGGGGATAAACTACTCCTATAATTCACCCCTCCACTTT. Its protein product is CAWRPGQGINYSYNSPLHF. The whole variable domain, filled in from reference TRBV30 and TRBJ1-6, reads SQTIHQWPATLVQPVGSPLSLECTVEGTSNPNLYWYRQAAGRGLQLLFYSVGIGQISSEVPQNLSASRPQDRQFILSSKKLLLSDSGFYLCAWRPGQGINYSYNSPLHFGNGTRLTVT.

The CDR3 spells CASSPQANTEAFF. Here the CDR3 DNA reads TGTGCCAGTAGTCCCCAAGCAAACACTGAAGCTTTCTTT. V usage is TRBV19 and J usage is TRBJ1-1; D remains ambiguous. In germline, CDR1 is LNHDA, CDR2 SQIVND (reference sequence). V was trimmed by 5 bases and J by 2 bases, leaving 9 bases between them. The CDR3 contains 13 residues.

CDR3 amino acids: CASSQVGAQNIQYF. CDR3 coding DNA: TGTGCCAGCAGCCAAGTGGGGGCGCAAAACATTCAGTACTTC. The chain links TRBV3-1 (or the pseudogene TRBV3-2) to TRBJ2-4, with D perhaps TRBD1 (6 bases). Germline V gene sequence: CDR1 LGHDT, CDR2 YNNKEL (reference sequence). Trimming left V 1 base short and J 5 bases short, with 9 bases between. CDR3 length: 14 amino acids.

The chain couples TRBV4-2 to TRBJ2-2; a possible D gene is TRBD1 (5 bases). Germline V gives CDR1 LGHNA, CDR2 YNFKEQ. Trimming took 0 bases from V and 4 from J, leaving 6 bases between them. The length of the CDR3 is 14 residues. CDR3 protein: CASSQEGPTGELFF. The CDR3 nucleotides are TGTGCCAGCAGCCAAGAGGGGCCCACCGGGGAGCTGTTTTTT.

The gene calls are TRBV10-3 and TRBJ1-2; 9 nucleotides match TRBD1. The V gene end was trimmed by 10 bases and the J gene end by 7 bases; junction bases not matched to a gene: 10. This CDR3 spans 13 amino acids. The germline CDR1 and CDR2 sequences are ENHRY and SYGVKD. The DNA of the CDR3 is TGTGCCACCTCACTACAGGGGGCAACTGGCTACACCTTC. It translates to CATSLQGATGYTF.

This rearrangement joins TRBV29-1 to TRBJ2-7, with D possibly being TRBD2 (7 bases). Germline assignment: CDR1 SQVTM and CDR2 ANQGSEA. V lost 7 bases, J lost 3 bases, and 16 bases lay in between. The CDR3 totals 13 residues. The CDR3 spells CSAQSGGHYEQYF. The DNA of the CDR3 is TGCAGCGCCCAATCCGGGGGGCACTACGAGCAGTACTTC.

The rearrangement uses TRBV30 and TRBJ1-6; D is possibly TRBD1 (6 bases). Trimming removed 3 bases from V and 11 bases from J, with 14 bases in between. Germline V gene lookup returns CDR1 GTSNPN and CDR2 SVGIG (reference sequence). This CDR3 comprises 13 residues. The CDR3 loop reads CAWRILQGTPLHF. CDR3 nucleotides: TGTGCCTGGAGGATTCTACAGGGCACACCCCTCCACTTT.

The rearrangement links TRBV7-9 to TRBJ2-5; 8 nucleotides align to TRBD2. Losses at the gene ends were 5 bases for V and 3 bases for J; bases not matched to a gene: 14. The CDR3 contains 17 residues. Germline CDR1 SEHNR, CDR2 FQNEAQ (reference sequence). DNA of the CDR3: TGTGCCAGCAGCCCCCGAGTGGCGGGGGGAAAAAAAGAGACCCAGTACTTC. Translated: CASSPRVAGGKKETQYF.

This chain uses TRBV3-1 (or the pseudogene TRBV3-2) with TRBJ2-5; TRBD1 matches 7 bases. The V gene's germline CDR1 is LGHDT and CDR2 YNNKEL (reference sequence). CDR3 length: 15 residues. Germline trimming cut 4 bases from V and 1 base from J; bases unmatched to any gene: 6. CDR3 in DNA: TGTGCCAGCAGCCGCATGACAGGGTCCCAAGAGACCCAGTACTTC. Amino acids: CASSRMTGSQETQYF.

The chain is built from TRBV7-2 and TRBJ1-6; a weak D match, TRBD1 (6 bases). With 2 bases removed from V and 7 bases from J, the gap between germline ends came to 12 bases. The CDR3 has 15 residues. Germline V gives CDR1 SGHTA, CDR2 FQGNSA. The CDR3 DNA reads as TGTGCCAGCAGCTTATTTCAGGGGTCGAATTCACCCCTCCACTTT. Residues: CASSLFQGSNSPLHF.

V is TRBV2 and J is TRBJ2-2; 8 bases are shared with TRBD1. The germline V gene has CDR1 SNHLY and CDR2 FYNNEI. Trimming cost V 6 bases and J 4 bases; bases outside gene matches: 7. The CDR3 length is 15 residues. The CDR3: CASRVTGAGTGELFF. As DNA, the CDR3 is TGTGCCAGCAGGGTGACAGGGGCGGGCACCGGGGAGCTGTTTTTT.

The chain has TRBV2 and TRBJ2-5; 9 nucleotides match TRBD2. V lost 1 base, J lost 2 bases, and 11 bases stayed unmatched. The CDR3 extends over 18 amino acids. Per germline, CDR1 SNHLY and CDR2 FYNNEI. DNA of the CDR3: TGTGCCAGCAGTGAAGGAGTATCAGCGGGGGGTATTCAAGAGACCCAGTACTTC. Amino acid sequence: CASSEGVSAGGIQETQYF.